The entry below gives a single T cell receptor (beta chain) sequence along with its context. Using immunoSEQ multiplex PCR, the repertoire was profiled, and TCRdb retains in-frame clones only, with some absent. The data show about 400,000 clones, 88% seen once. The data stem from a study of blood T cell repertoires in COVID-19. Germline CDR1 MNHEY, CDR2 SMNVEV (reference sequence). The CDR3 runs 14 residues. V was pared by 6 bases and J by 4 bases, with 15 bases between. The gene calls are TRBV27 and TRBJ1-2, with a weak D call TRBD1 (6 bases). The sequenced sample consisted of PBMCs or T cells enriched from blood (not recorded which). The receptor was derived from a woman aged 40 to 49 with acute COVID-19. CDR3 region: CASSFSDRAYGYTF. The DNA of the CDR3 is TGTGCCAGCAGCTTCTCGGACAGAGCCTATGGCTACACCTTC.